The clone carrying this TCR beta chain was seen a few times. The antigen remains undetermined. The sample belongs to a study of CD8+ T cells in alopecia areata. There are 14 residues in the CDR3. Germline loops: CDR1 SQVTM, CDR2 ANQGSEA. J was trimmed by 16 bases and V by 7 bases; bases with no gene match: 14. RNA extraction and reverse transcription yielded cDNA as sequencing template. Sequencing was performed with immunoSEQ multiplex PCR; in TCRdb, only in-frame clones are kept and a portion is missing. This table has 60,000 to 85,000 clones, approximately 29% appearing once. Broader study findings: Higher clonality was seen in lesional scalp than in normal scalp, especially in alopecia totalis/universalis.

The treatment denotes: oral pan-JAK inhibitor, 5-10 mg twice daily. The sequencing here drew on CD8+ T cells sorted from blood, taken at week 4, from a patient treated with tofacitinib. This receptor was obtained from a human donor with alopecia areata. The V gene is TRBV29-1, the J gene TRBJ2-1, with 15 bases identical to TRBD2. The CDR3 region has the DNA TGCAGCGCCACGACTGGACTAGCGGGAGGGGGTGATTTCTTC. This codes for CSATTGLAGGGDFF.